This paragraph reports one T cell receptor beta chain. Germline CDR1 reads MNHEY; CDR2 reads SMNVEV (reference sequence). The CDR3 spans 13 residues. Germline trimming cut 4 bases from V and 4 bases from J; bases unmatched to any gene: 1. These data come from a study of blood T cell repertoires in COVID-19. Method: immunoSEQ multiplex PCR; TCRdb's copy keeps in-frame clones and lacks some. This table has 250,000 to 300,000 clones, just over 90% appearing once. The chain uses TRBV27 and TRBJ2-7, with 10 positions matching TRBD2. The clonotype comes from a woman aged 25 to 39 with COVID-19, enrolled during active disease. Sequenced material: peripheral blood. CDR3 sequence: CASSWTSGYEQYF. The CDR3, as DNA: TGTGCCAGCAGTTGGACTAGCGGATACGAGCAGTACTTC.